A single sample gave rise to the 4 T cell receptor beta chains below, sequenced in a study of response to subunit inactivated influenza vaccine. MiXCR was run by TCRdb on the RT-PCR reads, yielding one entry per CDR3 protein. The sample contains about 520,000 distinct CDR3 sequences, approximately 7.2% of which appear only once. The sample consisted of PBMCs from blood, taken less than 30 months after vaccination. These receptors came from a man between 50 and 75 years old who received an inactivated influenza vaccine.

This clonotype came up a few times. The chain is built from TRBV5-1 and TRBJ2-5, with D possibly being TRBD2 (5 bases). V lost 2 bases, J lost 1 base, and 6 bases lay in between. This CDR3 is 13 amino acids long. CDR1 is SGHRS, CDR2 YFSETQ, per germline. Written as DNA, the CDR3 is TGCGCCAGCAGCTTTAGCGCCCAAGAGACCCAGTACTTC. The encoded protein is CASSFSAQETQYF.

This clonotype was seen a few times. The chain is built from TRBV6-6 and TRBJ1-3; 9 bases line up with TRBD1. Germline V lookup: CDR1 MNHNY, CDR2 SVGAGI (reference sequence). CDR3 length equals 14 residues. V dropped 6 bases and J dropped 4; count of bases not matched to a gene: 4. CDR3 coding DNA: TGTGCCAGCAGCCGGACAGGGGAAGGAAACACCATATATTTT. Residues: CASSRTGEGNTIYF.

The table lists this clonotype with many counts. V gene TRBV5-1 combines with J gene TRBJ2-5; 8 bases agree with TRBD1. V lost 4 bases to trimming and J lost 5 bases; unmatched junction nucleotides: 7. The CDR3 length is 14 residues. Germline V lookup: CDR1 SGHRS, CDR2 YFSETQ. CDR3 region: CASSKTGAGETQYF. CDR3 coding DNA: TGCGCCAGCAGCAAGACAGGGGCTGGGGAGACCCAGTACTTC.

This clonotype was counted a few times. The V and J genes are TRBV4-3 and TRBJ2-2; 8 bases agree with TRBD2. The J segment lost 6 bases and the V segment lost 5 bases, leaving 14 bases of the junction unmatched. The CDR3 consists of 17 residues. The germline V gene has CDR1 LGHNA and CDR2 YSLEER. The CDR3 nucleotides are TGCGCCAGCAGCGAAACGTCCGCTAGCGGGTCTTCCGGGGAGCTGTTTTTT. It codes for CASSETSASGSSGELFF.